Each of the 18 T cell receptor beta chains below was sequenced from the same sample in a study of identical twins. One entry per CDR3 protein, called by TCRdb with MiXCR from the 5' RACE reads. Found here are 550,000 to 700,000 distinct CDR3 sequences, just under 10% of them singletons; the top ten hold 2.5% to 3.5%. Separately, the same data were catalogued under a study of yellow fever vaccine responses in identical twins.

Material: PBMCs. Receptor source: a woman under 30 in good health.

Ten or more counts support this clonotype. J is TRBJ2-2 and V is TRBV5-1; D is unresolved. CDR1 and CDR2 from the germline V gene are SGHRS and YFSETQ. This CDR3 has 13 amino acids. V lost 1 base to trimming and J lost 5 bases, with 6 bases between them. The CDR3 here is CASSLTETGELFF. Written as DNA, the CDR3 is TGCGCCAGCAGCTTGACAGAAACCGGGGAGCTGTTTTTT.

This clonotype was detected a few times. This chain joins TRBV15 and TRBJ2-7, with TRBD1 as a possible D gene (5 bases). CDR1 is LNHNV and CDR2 is YYDKDF in the germline V gene (reference sequence). This CDR3 comprises 16 residues. V was clipped by 5 bases and J by 0 bases, with 17 bases between them. The DNA for the CDR3 is TGTGCCACCAGCCCTGGACCCGCCAGGGCCTCCTACGAGCAGTACTTC. It yields the protein CATSPGPARASYEQYF.

In its sample, this clonotype was seen a few times. V is TRBV10-3 and J is TRBJ2-1; perhaps TRBD1 as D (5 bases). CDR1 is ENHRY and CDR2 is SYGVKD in the germline V gene. This CDR3 comprises 12 residues. V was shortened by 11 bases and J by 1 base, with 9 bases between the two germline ends. The CDR3 nucleotides are TGTGCCGGGGCGGATTCCTACAATGAGCAGTTCTTC. Its protein product is CAGADSYNEQFF.

There are a few counts of this clonotype. The J gene is TRBJ2-6, the V gene TRBV3-1; no firm D call. The germline V and J ends were trimmed by 1 base and 1 base, with 11 bases remaining between them. The CDR3 spans 17 residues. CDR1 is LGHDT, CDR2 YNNKEL, per germline (reference sequence). The CDR3 is CASSQGLPRSGANVLTF. The DNA for the CDR3 is TGTGCCAGCAGCCAAGGTTTGCCCCGTTCTGGGGCCAACGTCCTGACTTTC.

Many counts were recorded for this clonotype. This sequence joins TRBV5-1 and TRBJ2-6; D unresolved. V shed 4 bases and J shed 4 bases, with 15 bases lying between them. The CDR3 contains 16 residues. The germline CDR1 and CDR2 sequences are SGHRS and YFSETQ. CDR3 residues: CASSPDVLRGANVLTF. In DNA, the CDR3 is TGCGCCAGCAGCCCGGACGTTCTTCGGGGGGCCAACGTCCTGACTTTC.

This clonotype was observed at least ten times. The chain carries TRBV7-2 and TRBJ1-1; no definite D call. V was shortened by 5 bases and J by 0 bases, with 7 bases between the two germline ends. The germline gives CDR1 SGHTA, CDR2 FQGNSA. CDR3 length: 13 residues. Here the CDR3 reads CASSNLLNTEAFF. The DNA of the CDR3 is TGTGCCAGCAGCAATCTTCTGAACACTGAAGCTTTCTTT.

This clonotype showed up just a few times. The chain combines TRBV5-1 with TRBJ2-7; TRBD2 might be the D (5 bases). The CDR3 extends over 16 amino acids. Trimming removed 4 bases at V and 1 base at J, with 18 bases between. Germline CDR1 and CDR2: SGHRS and YFSETQ. In DNA form, the CDR3 reads TGCGCCAGCAGCCCTGCCTTAAGCGGAGCGTCCTACGAGCAGTACTTC. This gives the protein CASSPALSGASYEQYF.

This clonotype was observed many times. This sequence joins TRBV9 and TRBJ2-5; 14 nucleotides match TRBD2. J was trimmed by 2 bases and V by 0 bases; bases with no gene match: 9. The germline CDR1 and CDR2 sequences are SGDLS and YYNGEE. The CDR3 runs to 19 residues. CDR3 bases: TGTGCCAGCAGCGTAGCTACAAGTGGGACTAGCGGGGGACAAGAGACCCAGTACTTC. Its translation is CASSVATSGTSGGQETQYF.

The table lists this clonotype with a few counts. V and J are TRBV7-9 and TRBJ2-5; weak D call: TRBD1 (5 bases). CDR3 length equals 16 residues. Trimming removed 7 bases at V and 0 bases at J, with 18 bases between. Germline CDR1 reads SEHNR; CDR2 reads FQNEAQ (reference sequence). CDR3 sequence: CASNPTRQNNQETQYF. DNA of the CDR3: TGTGCCAGCAACCCGACCAGACAGAACAACCAAGAGACCCAGTACTTC.

This rearrangement joins TRBV2 to TRBJ1-1; D possibly corresponds to TRBD1 (5 bases). This CDR3 is 13 amino acids long. Trimming cost V 3 bases and J 2 bases, with 7 bases left between them. Germline V gene data show CDR1 as SNHLY and CDR2 as FYNNEI. This chain's CDR3 is CASSDGGNTEAFF. CDR3 DNA: TGTGCCAGCAGTGACGGGGGAAACACTGAAGCTTTCTTT.

This clonotype occurred a few times. The chain carries TRBV3-1 and TRBJ1-6; D gene unclear. The length of the CDR3 is 15 residues. With 2 bases removed from V and 3 bases from J, the gap between germline ends came to 8 bases. Germline CDR1 LGHDT, CDR2 YNNKEL (reference sequence). The CDR3 protein is CASSQSGDYNSPLHF. The CDR3, as DNA: TGTGCCAGCAGCCAATCTGGAGACTATAATTCACCCCTCCACTTT. The variable domain in full, completed from reference TRBV3-1 and TRBJ1-6, reads DTAVSQTPKYLVTQMGNDKSIKCEQNLGHDTMYWYKQDSKKFLKIMFSYNNKELIINETVPNRFSPKSPDKAHLNLHINSLELGDSAVYFCASSQSGDYNSPLHFGNGTRLTVT.

This clonotype was seen at least ten times. The chain carries TRBV20-1 and TRBJ2-3, with D perhaps assigned TRBD1 or TRBD2 (5 bases each). The CDR3 totals 13 residues. Germline V gene lookup returns CDR1 DFQATT and CDR2 SNEGSKA (reference sequence). The ends were cut back, 6 bases at V and 8 bases at J, with 18 bases in the middle. In DNA, the CDR3 is TGCAGTGCGGCCGGGGCCTTAGGAGGTACGCAGTATTTT. Translation: CSAAGALGGTQYF.

This clonotype showed up just a few times. J is TRBJ2-1 and V is TRBV10-3; a possible D gene is TRBD2 (5 bases). V was cut by 6 bases and J by 0 bases, with 15 bases left in between. The CDR3 is made up of 16 amino acids. The germline V gene has CDR1 ENHRY and CDR2 SYGVKD. CDR3 loop: CAISLEQTISYNEQFF. The CDR3 coding sequence is TGTGCCATCAGCCTCGAGCAGACTATCTCCTACAATGAGCAGTTCTTC.

The sample holds a few counts of this clonotype. The J gene is TRBJ2-1, the V gene TRBV5-1; 8 bases are shared with TRBD2. The CDR3 extends over 14 amino acids. The V segment lost 0 bases and the J segment 13 bases; nucleotides outside the gene matches: 9. Germline CDR1 SGHRS, CDR2 YFSETQ. The CDR3 region is CASSLGLVAGGQFF. CDR3 DNA: TGCGCCAGCAGCTTGGGGCTGGTTGCGGGAGGACAGTTCTTC. The full variable domain, with the rest looked up from reference TRBV5-1 and TRBJ2-1, is KAGVTQTPRYLIKTRGQQVTLSCSPISGHRSVSWYQQTPGQGLQFLFEYFSETQRNKGNFPGRFSGRQFSNSRSEMNVSTLELGDSALYLCASSLGLVAGGQFFGPGTRLTVL.

The V gene is TRBV3-1, the J gene TRBJ2-4; D unclear. Germline V gene lookup returns CDR1 LGHDT and CDR2 YNNKEL (reference sequence). This CDR3 is built from 13 residues. V gave up 2 bases and J gave up 9 bases, with 11 bases separating them. CDR3 nucleotides: TGTGCCAGCAGCCAATCTCAATTGGGCATTCAGTACTTC. This encodes CASSQSQLGIQYF.

This clonotype was observed many times. This rearrangement joins TRBV10-3 to TRBJ2-1, with 9 positions matching TRBD2. The germline gives CDR1 ENHRY, CDR2 SYGVKD. V was pared by 4 bases and J by 4 bases, with 2 bases of the junction left unmatched. The CDR3 is 14 amino acids. CDR3 nucleotides: TGTGCCATCAGTGTAGCGGGGGATTACAATGAGCAGTTCTTC. This gives the protein CAISVAGDYNEQFF.

This clonotype came up a few times. This chain connects TRBV10-3 to TRBJ2-7, with TRBD1 as a possible D gene (6 bases). CDR1 and CDR2 (germline): ENHRY, SYGVKD. This CDR3 spans 14 amino acids. V lost 6 bases and J 5 bases, leaving 17 bases between the germline ends. CDR3 sequence reads: CAIRSTGSGNEQYF. The CDR3 bases are TGTGCCATCAGGTCTACAGGGAGTGGGAACGAGCAGTACTTC.

This clonotype was counted at least ten times. V is TRBV3-1 and J is TRBJ2-2; TRBD1 agrees at 7 bases. The germline CDR1 and CDR2 sequences are LGHDT and YNNKEL (reference sequence). The CDR3 sequence is 15 residues long. The ends lost 4 bases at V and 3 bases at J; junction bases unmatched: 5. CDR3 DNA: TGTGCCAGCAGCCGAAGACAGGGACACACCGGGGAGCTGTTTTTT. It codes for CASSRRQGHTGELFF.